This T cell receptor (beta chain) was obtained from a study of blood T cell repertoires in COVID-19. Profiled with immunoSEQ multiplex PCR; TCRdb holds only in-frame clones, not every one. This table holds about 480,000 clones, roughly 90% found once. CDR3 length: 16 residues. The sequence derives from a woman in her thirties or forties who had recovered from COVID-19. The V call is TRBV21-1, the J call TRBJ1-1; no check of the table's D call, TRBD1, against the DNA was made. TRBV21-1 is designated a pseudogene. The sequenced sample consisted of PBMCs or T cells enriched from blood (not recorded which). CDR3 nucleotides: TGTGCCAGCAGCAAAGCGCGGACAGGGGCACCTATTGAAGCTTTCTTT. Translation: CASSKARTGAPIEAFF.